This TCR beta chain was documented in a study of cytomegalovirus exposure and HLA in healthy donors. Findings of the study overall: High sensitivity and specificity were reportedly achieved when the classifier diagnosed cytomegalovirus status. Sequencing depth across donors, presence/absence analyses assumed, was roughly uniform.

This clone was seen more than once but under ten times. The antigen is unknown. CDR1 MNHNS and CDR2 SASEGT come from the germline V gene. Unmatched junction bases numbered 3, after V lost 1 base and J lost 1 base. The length of the CDR3 is 15 residues. It was healthy bone marrow donors who served as donors. Researchers ran the PCR with 60 Vbeta and 13 Jbeta primers. Method: immunoSEQ multiplex PCR; TCRdb's copy keeps in-frame clones and lacks some. The sample has 100,000 to 150,000 clones, roughly three quarters seen once. J is TRBJ2-7 and V is TRBV6-1, with 8 bases matching TRBD2. The sample consisted of PBMCs. The TCR was taken from a man aged 30 to 39 in good health and CMV-seropositive. For the CDR3, the DNA is TGTGCCAGCAGTGAAGAGACTAGCGCGTCCTACGAGCAGTACTTC. This translates into CASSEETSASYEQYF.